These T cell receptor beta chains were read from a single sample in a study of cytomegalovirus exposure and HLA in healthy donors. TCRdb's copy holds only in-frame clones and misses some; the assay was immunoSEQ multiplex PCR. The data show 160,000 or so clones, around 81% seen once. Input material: PBMCs. Receptors were obtained from a woman aged 18-35 years in good health and CMV-seropositive. The conserved cysteine and the conserved F or W are not part of the CDR3 here. A D gene is named only where the DNA matches it firmly. Only some rows state a clone size, as once, few, many or a class for expanded clones.

j_call | v_call | clone_size | d_call | cdr3_aa
TRBJ1-1 | TRBV10-3 | few | TRBD1 | AITPTGENTEAF
TRBJ1-4 | TRBV5-1 | - | - | ASSTGMWKNEKLF
TRBJ1-4 | TRBV5-1 | few | - | ASSPEPDEKLF
TRBJ1-1 | TRBV7-2 | - | TRBD1 | ASSPKTGVGTEAF
TRBJ2-7 | TRBV5-6 | - | TRBD2 | ASSSAGGSDEQY
TRBJ1-4 | TRBV7-2 | - | - | ASSLAAPELF
TRBJ1-1 | TRBV2 | - | - | ASIRGGRNTEAF
TRBJ1-2 | TRBV5-3 | - | TRBD1 | ARSLPGQGCYGYT
TRBJ1-2 | TRBV6-5 | - | - | ASSYVGSTTYGYT
TRBJ2-1 | TRBV27 | - | - | ASSLYRGEQF
TRBJ1-1 | TRBV7-9 | once | TRBD1 | ASSSWDRATEAF
TRBJ2-1 | TRBV4-2 | - | TRBD2 | ASSQRLAGGRNEQF
TRBJ2-2 | TRBV11-3 | - | - | ASSFSWGTTNTGELF
TRBJ1-5 | TRBV5-1 | few | - | ASSPLGGSQPQH
TRBJ1-2 | TRBV7-3 | - | TRBD1 | ASSSFPGQGTGYT
TRBJ2-7 | TRBV7-2 | - | TRBD1 | ASSSDRSPYEQY
TRBJ2-7 | TRBV7-9 | - | TRBD1 | ASSTDRGWYEQY
TRBJ1-5 | TRBV7-6 | - | - | ASSLQYNQPQH
TRBJ1-4 | TRBV7-2 | - | - | ASNWRGGANEKLF
TRBJ2-7 | TRBV7-9 | - | - | ASSLTGVTYEQY
TRBJ1-2 | TRBV25-1 | - | - | ASSEVNTGLSGYT
TRBJ2-5 | TRBV7-9 | - | TRBD2 | ASSLDGGGRETQY
TRBJ2-2 | TRBV5-1 | - | TRBD1 | ASSLGDRGRMTGELF
TRBJ2-1 | TRBV6-6 | - | - | ASSYNPLAGNEQF
TRBJ2-7 | TRBV27 | few | TRBD1 | ASSQDTQGVFYEQY
TRBJ2-3 | TRBV4-1 | - | - | ASSQGVLGLAQYTDTQY
TRBJ1-6 | TRBV5-1 | few | TRBD1 | ASSLTIDRGDSPLH
TRBJ2-7 | TRBV11-2 | - | - | ASSPARGHLYEQY
TRBJ1-2 | TRBV5-1 | few | - | ASSSDGRGYGYT
TRBJ2-7 | TRBV28 | - | - | ASSLPGWYEQY
TRBJ1-1 | TRBV7-9 | - | - | SSSPTGRVGTEAF
TRBJ2-1 | TRBV9 | - | - | ASSPGVEQF
TRBJ1-1 | TRBV20-1 | - | - | HAGAATEAF
TRBJ1-6 | TRBV6-6 | - | - | ASSYSSRQEYSPLH
TRBJ1-2 | TRBV27 | - | - | ASSFSGYPNYGYT
TRBJ1-2 | TRBV7-9 | - | - | ASSLVADYGYT
TRBJ2-7 | TRBV11-3 | - | - | ASSSTSRLESEQY
TRBJ1-2 | TRBV7-2 | - | TRBD1 | ASSLGQEYGYT
TRBJ2-7 | TRBV5-1 | - | TRBD1 | ASSLTNPGQGAYEQY
TRBJ2-7 | TRBV5-1 | - | - | ASSPTEISSYEQY
TRBJ2-2 | TRBV9 | few | - | ASSGEGGLDTGELF
TRBJ1-1 | TRBV30 | few | - | AWSFTGGRRTIEAF
TRBJ1-2 | TRBV28 | - | - | ASSLGGRSHGYT
TRBJ1-5 | TRBV1 | - | - | TSSLPGDRGNSNQPQH
TRBJ1-5 | TRBV7-9 | - | - | ASSLGGPMASNQPQH
TRBJ2-7 | TRBV19 | - | - | ASSNRGALDEQY